This entry is about one T cell receptor (beta chain). What it binds is unknown. The data were obtained in a study of T cell responses to AZD1222 COVID-19 vaccine. Study-wide background: Second-dose schedules of about 4 or about 12 weeks were combined.

Study-wide results and limits: None of the repertoires were sampled until the peak T cell response had passed. It was only a handful of AZD1222 recipients who were seropositive at baseline.

The CDR3 spans 14 residues. The J segment lost 7 bases and the V segment lost 5 bases, leaving 6 bases of the junction unmatched. Germline V CDR1 and CDR2: LNHDA, SQIVND (reference sequence). Sequencing was performed with immunoSEQ multiplex PCR; in TCRdb, only in-frame clones are kept and a portion is missing. The sample records about 35,000 clones, 75% to 90% being singletons. The rearrangement uses TRBV19 and TRBJ1-2, with 11 bases fitting TRBD1. The material was peripheral blood, obtained on day 0 of AZD1222 vaccination. The sequence came from an adult in good health. CDR3 region: CASSSGQGAAGYTF. DNA for the CDR3: TGTGCCAGTAGTTCTGGACAGGGGGCTGCTGGCTACACCTTC.